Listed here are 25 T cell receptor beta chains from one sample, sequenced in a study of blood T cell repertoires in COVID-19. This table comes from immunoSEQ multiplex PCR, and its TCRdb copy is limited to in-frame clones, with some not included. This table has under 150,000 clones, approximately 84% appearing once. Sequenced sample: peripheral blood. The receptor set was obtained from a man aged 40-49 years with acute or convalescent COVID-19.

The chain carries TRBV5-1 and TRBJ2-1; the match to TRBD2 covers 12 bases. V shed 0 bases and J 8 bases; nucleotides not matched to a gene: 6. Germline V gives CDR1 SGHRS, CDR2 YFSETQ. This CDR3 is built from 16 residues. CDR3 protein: CASSLGPLAGGDEQFF. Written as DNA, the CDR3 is TGCGCCAGCAGCTTGGGGCCCCTAGCGGGAGGGGATGAGCAGTTCTTC.

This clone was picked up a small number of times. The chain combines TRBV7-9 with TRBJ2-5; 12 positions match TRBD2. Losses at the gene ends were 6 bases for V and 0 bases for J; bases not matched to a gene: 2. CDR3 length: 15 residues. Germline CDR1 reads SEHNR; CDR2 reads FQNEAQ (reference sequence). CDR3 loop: CASRRTSGNQETQYF. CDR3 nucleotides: TGTGCCAGCAGACGGACTAGCGGGAACCAAGAGACCCAGTACTTC.

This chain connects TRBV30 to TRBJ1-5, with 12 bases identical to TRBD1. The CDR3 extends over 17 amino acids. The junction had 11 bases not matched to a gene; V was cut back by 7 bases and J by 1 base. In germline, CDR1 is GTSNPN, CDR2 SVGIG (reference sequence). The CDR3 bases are TGTGCCTTTACTACCGGGACAGGGGGCTTCAGCAATCAGCCCCAGCATTTT. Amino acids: CAFTTGTGGFSNQPQHF.

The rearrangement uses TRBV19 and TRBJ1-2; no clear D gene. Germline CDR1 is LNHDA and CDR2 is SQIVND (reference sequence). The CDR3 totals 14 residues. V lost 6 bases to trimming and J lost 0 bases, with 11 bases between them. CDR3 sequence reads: CASREGLANYGYTF. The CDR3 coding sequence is TGTGCCAGTAGGGAGGGCCTAGCTAACTATGGCTACACCTTC.

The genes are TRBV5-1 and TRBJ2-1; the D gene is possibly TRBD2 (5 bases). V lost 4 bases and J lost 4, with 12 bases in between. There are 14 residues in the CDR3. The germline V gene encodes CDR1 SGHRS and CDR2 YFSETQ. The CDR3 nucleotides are TGCGCCAGCAGCCTGAGGGTTGGGTACAATGAGCAGTTCTTC. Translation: CASSLRVGYNEQFF.

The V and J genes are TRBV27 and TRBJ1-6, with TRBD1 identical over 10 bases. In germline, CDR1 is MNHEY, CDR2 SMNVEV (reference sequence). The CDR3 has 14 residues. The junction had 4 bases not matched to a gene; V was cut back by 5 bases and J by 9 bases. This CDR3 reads CASSPGQGGSPLHF. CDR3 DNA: TGTGCCAGCAGTCCTGGACAGGGGGGTTCACCCCTCCACTTT.

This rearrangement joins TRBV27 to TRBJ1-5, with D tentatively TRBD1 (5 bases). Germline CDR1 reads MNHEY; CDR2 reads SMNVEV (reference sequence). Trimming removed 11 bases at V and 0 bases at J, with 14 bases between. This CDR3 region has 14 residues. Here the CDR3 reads CAEGGEFSNQPQHF. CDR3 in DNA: TGTGCCGAGGGAGGGGAATTTAGCAATCAGCCCCAGCATTTT.

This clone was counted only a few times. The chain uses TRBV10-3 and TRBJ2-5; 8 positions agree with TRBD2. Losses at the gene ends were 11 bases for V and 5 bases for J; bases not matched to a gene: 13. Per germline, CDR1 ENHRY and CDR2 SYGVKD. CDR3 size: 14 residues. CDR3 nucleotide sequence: TGTGCCGCCAGTTCACCGGGGGGGCGGGAGACCCAGTACTTC. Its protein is CAASSPGGRETQYF.

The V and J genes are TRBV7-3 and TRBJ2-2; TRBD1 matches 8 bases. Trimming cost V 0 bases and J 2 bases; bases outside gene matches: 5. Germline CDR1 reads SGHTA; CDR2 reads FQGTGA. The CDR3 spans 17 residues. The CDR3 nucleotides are TGTGCCAGCAGCTTAACCCCCGGGACAGGAAACACCGGGGAGCTGTTTTTT. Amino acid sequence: CASSLTPGTGNTGELFF.

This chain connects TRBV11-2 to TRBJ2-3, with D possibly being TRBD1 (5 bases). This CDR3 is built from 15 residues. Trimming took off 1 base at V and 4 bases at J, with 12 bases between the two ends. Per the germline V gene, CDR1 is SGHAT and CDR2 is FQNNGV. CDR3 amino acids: CASSLVGVGADTQYF. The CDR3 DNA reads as TGTGCCAGCAGCTTAGTAGGGGTTGGGGCAGATACGCAGTATTTT.

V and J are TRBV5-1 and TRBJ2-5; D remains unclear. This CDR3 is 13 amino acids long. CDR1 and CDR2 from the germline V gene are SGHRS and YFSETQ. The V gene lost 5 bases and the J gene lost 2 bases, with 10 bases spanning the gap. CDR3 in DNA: TGCGCCAGCAGATACGGGTCTCAAGAGACCCAGTACTTC. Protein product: CASRYGSQETQYF.

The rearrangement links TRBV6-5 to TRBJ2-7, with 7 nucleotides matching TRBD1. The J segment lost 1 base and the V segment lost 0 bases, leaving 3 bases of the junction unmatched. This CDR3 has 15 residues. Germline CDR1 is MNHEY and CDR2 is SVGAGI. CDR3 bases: TGTGCCAGCAGTTACTCTTGGACAGGTTCCTACGAGCAGTACTTC. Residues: CASSYSWTGSYEQYF.

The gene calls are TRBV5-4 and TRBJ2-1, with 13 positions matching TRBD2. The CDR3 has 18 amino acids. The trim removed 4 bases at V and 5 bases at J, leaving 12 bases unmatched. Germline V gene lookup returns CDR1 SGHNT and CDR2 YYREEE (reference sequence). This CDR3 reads CASSLNLGLAGANNEQFF. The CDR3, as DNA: TGTGCCAGCAGCCTTAACCTCGGACTAGCGGGGGCGAACAATGAGCAGTTCTTC.

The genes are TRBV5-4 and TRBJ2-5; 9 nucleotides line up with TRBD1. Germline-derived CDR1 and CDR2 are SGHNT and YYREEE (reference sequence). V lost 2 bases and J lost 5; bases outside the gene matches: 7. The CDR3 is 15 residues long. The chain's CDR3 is CASSFRTGEGETQYF. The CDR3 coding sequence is TGTGCCAGCAGCTTCAGGACAGGGGAAGGTGAGACCCAGTACTTC.

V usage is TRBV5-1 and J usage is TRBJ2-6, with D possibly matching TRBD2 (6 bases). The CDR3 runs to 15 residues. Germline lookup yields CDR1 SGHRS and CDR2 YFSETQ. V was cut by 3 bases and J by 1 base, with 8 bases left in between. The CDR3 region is CASSSGGSGANVLTF. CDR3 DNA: TGCGCCAGCAGCTCCGGAGGGTCTGGGGCCAACGTCCTGACTTTC.

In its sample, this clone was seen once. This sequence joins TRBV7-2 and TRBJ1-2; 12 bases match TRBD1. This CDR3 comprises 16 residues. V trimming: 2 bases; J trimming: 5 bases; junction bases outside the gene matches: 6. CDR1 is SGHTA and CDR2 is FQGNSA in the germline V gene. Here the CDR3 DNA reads TGTGCCAGCAGCTTACGGTTGGGACAGGGGGCTTATGGCTACACCTTC. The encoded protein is CASSLRLGQGAYGYTF.

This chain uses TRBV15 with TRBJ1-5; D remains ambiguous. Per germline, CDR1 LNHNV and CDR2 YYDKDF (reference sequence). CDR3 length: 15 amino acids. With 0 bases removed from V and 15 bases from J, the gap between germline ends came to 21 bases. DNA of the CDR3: TGTGCCACCAGCAGAGATTATTCCGCCGCTAATGATCGGCATTTT. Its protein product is CATSRDYSAANDRHF.

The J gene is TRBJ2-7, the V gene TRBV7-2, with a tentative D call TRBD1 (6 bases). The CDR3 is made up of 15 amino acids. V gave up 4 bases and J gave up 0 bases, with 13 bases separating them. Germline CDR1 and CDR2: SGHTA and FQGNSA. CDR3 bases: TGTGCCAGCAGCTCGACAGGCCTTGACTCCTACGAGCAGTACTTC. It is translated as CASSSTGLDSYEQYF.

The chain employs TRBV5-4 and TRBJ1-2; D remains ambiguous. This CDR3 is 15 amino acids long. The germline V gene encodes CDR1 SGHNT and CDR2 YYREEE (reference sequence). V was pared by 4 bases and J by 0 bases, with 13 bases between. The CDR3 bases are TGTGCCAGCAGCGCGCGGGGAAACTCTAACTATGGCTACACCTTC. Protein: CASSARGNSNYGYTF.

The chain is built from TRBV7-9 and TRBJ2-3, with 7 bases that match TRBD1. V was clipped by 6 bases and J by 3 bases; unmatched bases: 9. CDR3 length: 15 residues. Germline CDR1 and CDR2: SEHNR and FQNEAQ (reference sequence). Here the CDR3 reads CASRLATGRTDTQYF. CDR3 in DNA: TGTGCCAGCAGACTGGCGACAGGGCGAACAGATACGCAGTATTTT.

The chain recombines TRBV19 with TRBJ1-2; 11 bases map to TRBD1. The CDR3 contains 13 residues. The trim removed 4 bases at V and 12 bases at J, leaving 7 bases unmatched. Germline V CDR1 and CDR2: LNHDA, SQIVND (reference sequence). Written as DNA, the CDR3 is TGTGCCAGTAGTAGCGCAGGACAGGGGGCGAACACCTTC. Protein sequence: CASSSAGQGANTF. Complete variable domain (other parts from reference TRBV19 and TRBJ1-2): DGGITQSPKYLFRKEGQNVTLSCEQNLNHDAMYWYRQDPGQGLRLIYYSQIVNDFQKGDIAEGYSVSREKKESFPLTVTSAQKNPTAFYLCASSSAGQGANTFGSGTRLTVV.

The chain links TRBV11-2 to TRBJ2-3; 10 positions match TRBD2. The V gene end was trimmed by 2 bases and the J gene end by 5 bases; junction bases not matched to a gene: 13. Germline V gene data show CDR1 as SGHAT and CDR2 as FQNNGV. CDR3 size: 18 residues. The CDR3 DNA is TGTGCCAGCAGCTTAACCCCCCCTAGCGGGGGCCTTCGAGATACGCAGTATTTT. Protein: CASSLTPPSGGLRDTQYF.

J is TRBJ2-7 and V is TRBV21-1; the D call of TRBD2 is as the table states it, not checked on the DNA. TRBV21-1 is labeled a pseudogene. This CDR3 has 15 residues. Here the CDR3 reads CASSKGRACTYEQYF. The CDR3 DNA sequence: TGTGCCAGCAGCAAAGGGAGGGCCTGCACCTACGAGCAGTACTTC.

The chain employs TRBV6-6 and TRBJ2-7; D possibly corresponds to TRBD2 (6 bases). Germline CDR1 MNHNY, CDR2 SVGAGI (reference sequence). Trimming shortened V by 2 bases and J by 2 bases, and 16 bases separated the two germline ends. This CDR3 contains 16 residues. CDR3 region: CASSYGLGGAAYEQYF. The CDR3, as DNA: TGTGCCAGCAGTTACGGCCTTGGAGGGGCGGCCTACGAGCAGTACTTC.

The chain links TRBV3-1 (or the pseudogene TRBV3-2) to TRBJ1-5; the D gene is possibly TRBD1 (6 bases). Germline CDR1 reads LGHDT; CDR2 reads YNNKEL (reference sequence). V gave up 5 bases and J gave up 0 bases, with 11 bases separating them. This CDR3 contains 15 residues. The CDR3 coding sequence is TGTGCCAGCAGCTTACAGGGTAATAGCAATCAGCCCCAGCATTTT. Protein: CASSLQGNSNQPQHF.